The T cell receptor (beta chain) described here comes from a study of regulatory T cells in long-lasting Graves disease. Stated time point: newly diagnosed GD, antithyroid drugs for less than 3 months. Preparation of the TCR library used RNA extracted from PBMCs. Study-level points and caveats: Among samples with persistent disease, TRBV28, TRBJ1-2 and TRBJ2-5 were favored.

On this clonotype: Its target is not known.

Library construction for TCR beta used iRepertoire HTBI primers and Arm-PCR of CDR3 regions. TCRdb used MiXCR to reprocess the multiplex PCR reads, holding one entry per CDR3 protein. The repertoire holds 580,000 or so distinct CDR3 sequences, with about 16% as singletons. Germline V gene data show CDR1 as GTSNPN and CDR2 as SVGIG (reference sequence). The CDR3 spans 12 residues. V gave up 1 base and J gave up 8 bases, with 9 bases separating them. This same sample was also part of a study on T cells in Graves' hyperthyroidism and ophthalmopathy. Per that study: Uncontrolled infection, other autoimmune disease, pregnancy or lactation excluded patients. Most thyroid clonotypes that were expanded above 0.001 also turned up in blood. By a 13 V-J model, ophthalmopathy was set apart from stable hyperthyroidism.

The clonotype was recovered from a man between 18 and 29 years old with Graves disease. The chain combines TRBV30 with TRBJ2-1; unclear D gene. Sequenced material: peripheral blood mononuclear cells (PBMCs), taken at new diagnosis, from a patient treated with antithyroid drugs. The CDR3 coding sequence is TGTGCCTGGAGTGGTGATATACATGAGCAGTTCTTC. It translates to CAWSGDIHEQFF.